These 28 T cell receptor beta chains share one sample of origin, sequenced in a study of shared clonotypes between healthy human individuals. Here immunoSEQ multiplex PCR was the method, and the copy in TCRdb shows in-frame clones only, minus some. The sample has about a million clones; approximately 77% are singletons. Specimen: memory CD4+ T cells from PBMCs. The subset was: CD45RA-negative fraction. The receptor set was obtained from a man aged 18 to 35 in good health. Some clones in this sample may be carry-over from other donors' samples.

This chain uses TRBV29-1 with TRBJ2-3; 10 nucleotides match TRBD1. The germline V gene has CDR1 SQVTM and CDR2 ANQGSEA. The V gene end was trimmed by 8 bases and the J gene end by 3 bases; junction bases not matched to a gene: 14. The CDR3 length is 16 residues. The CDR3 sequence: CSTRQGAPARTDTQYF. The CDR3 DNA follows: TGCAGCACCCGACAGGGGGCTCCCGCAAGGACAGATACGCAGTATTTT.

This chain uses TRBV4-2 with TRBJ2-7; D call uncertain. The CDR3 has 17 amino acids. Trimming pared 4 bases from V and 0 bases from J, leaving 19 bases between. The germline V gene encodes CDR1 LGHNA and CDR2 YNFKEQ. The CDR3 coding sequence is TGTGCCAGCAGCCCAATTGGTGTGCGTACAGTCTCCTACGAGCAGTACTTC. Translation: CASSPIGVRTVSYEQYF.

The rearrangement uses TRBV28 and TRBJ2-7; TRBD1 aligns across 9 bases. Germline CDR1 MDHEN, CDR2 SYDVKM. Losses at the gene ends were 6 bases for V and 3 bases for J; bases not matched to a gene: 6. The CDR3 length is 14 residues. The CDR3 DNA reads as TGTGCCAGCAGGGAGGGACAGGGCCTCTACGAGCAGTACTTC. This codes for CASREGQGLYEQYF.

This clone was recorded at least ten times. V and J are TRBV5-6 and TRBJ2-7, with D tentatively TRBD2 (6 bases). From germline, CDR1 is SGHDT and CDR2 YYEEEE. The CDR3 spans 14 residues. With 4 bases removed from V and 3 bases from J, the gap between germline ends came to 14 bases. The CDR3 is CASSRRAGYYEQYF. The DNA of the CDR3 is TGTGCCAGCAGCCGACGGGCGGGATACTACGAGCAGTACTTC.

This CDR3 is CASGLQETQYF. For the CDR3, the DNA is TGCGCCAGCGGGCTACAAGAGACCCAGTACTTC. The chain combines TRBV5-1 with TRBJ2-5; D remains unclear. V lost 7 bases and J 2 bases, leaving 6 bases between the germline ends. The CDR3 consists of 11 residues. The germline V gene encodes CDR1 SGHRS and CDR2 YFSETQ.

Points on this clone: At one of its ends the junction is not consistent with the germline gene, which may arise from a read error. CDR3 coding DNA: TGTGCCCGGAGCCGGGACACCCCCTACGAGCAGTACTTC. This sequence encodes CARSRDTPYEQYF. The V call is TRBV30, the J call TRBJ2-7; D perhaps matches TRBD1 (6 bases). The V gene's germline CDR1 is GTSNPN and CDR2 SVGIG (reference sequence). This CDR3 region has 13 residues.

The V and J genes are TRBV28 and TRBJ1-5; D is unresolved. Germline CDR1 MDHEN, CDR2 SYDVKM. Trimming removed 6 bases at V and 7 bases at J, with 19 bases between. CDR3 size: 15 residues. CDR3 sequence reads: CASSTPTVVGQPQHF. CDR3 bases: TGTGCCAGCAGCACCCCTACAGTGGTGGGCCAGCCCCAGCATTTT.

This clone was seen more than once but under ten times. The chain carries TRBV27 and TRBJ1-5, with D hard to call. The CDR3 covers 12 residues. Trimming left V 5 bases short and J 9 bases short, with 11 bases between. Germline CDR1 reads MNHEY; CDR2 reads SMNVEV (reference sequence). CDR3 loop: CASSPVGGPQHF. CDR3 in DNA: TGTGCCAGCAGTCCCGTCGGTGGGCCCCAGCATTTT.

The V gene is TRBV9, the J gene TRBJ2-7, with 9 bases lining up with TRBD1. The V gene end was trimmed by 4 bases and the J gene end by 3 bases; junction bases not matched to a gene: 8. This CDR3 spans 15 amino acids. Germline V gene sequence: CDR1 SGDLS, CDR2 YYNGEE. DNA of the CDR3: TGTGCCAGCAGCCCAGGGACAGGGCCCCTCTACGAGCAGTACTTC. It translates to CASSPGTGPLYEQYF.

Of note for this clone: One junction end disagrees with the germline gene, perhaps due to a read error. The V call is TRBV2, the J call TRBJ2-1; D may match TRBD1 or TRBD2 (5 bases each). The germline CDR1 and CDR2 sequences are SNHLY and FYNNEI. The CDR3 has 14 residues. This chain's CDR3 is CARSGGGSNNEQFF. The CDR3 DNA is TGTGCCAGAAGTGGGGGTGGCAGCAACAATGAGCAGTTCTTC.

V and J are TRBV6-1 and TRBJ2-5; 8 bases match TRBD1. Germline CDR1 is MNHNS and CDR2 is SASEGT. V lost 2 bases to trimming and J lost 5 bases; unmatched junction nucleotides: 10. The CDR3 runs 16 residues. The CDR3 sequence is CASSERRQGLWETQYF. The CDR3, as DNA: TGTGCCAGCAGTGAAAGGCGACAGGGGTTATGGGAGACCCAGTACTTC.

In regard to this clone: This could be a read error, since a much larger clone is one nucleotide away. The J gene is TRBJ2-5, the V gene TRBV5-1; D gene uncertain. The V gene's germline CDR1 is SGHRS and CDR2 YFSETQ. The ends were cut back, 3 bases at V and 5 bases at J, with 8 bases in the middle. CDR3 size: 12 residues. The CDR3 coding sequence is TGCGCCAGCAGCTGGTTCGAGGAGACCCAGTACTTC. It specifies CASSWFEETQYF.

This clone showed up just once. This sequence joins TRBV7-9 and TRBJ2-3; D gene ambiguous. Germline CDR1 is SEHNR and CDR2 is FQNEAQ (reference sequence). CDR3 length: 15 amino acids. V lost 5 bases to trimming and J lost 2 bases, with 14 bases between them. CDR3 region: CASSHNKAITDTQYF. The CDR3 DNA reads TGTGCCAGCAGCCACAACAAGGCCATCACAGATACGCAGTATTTT.

The table lists this clone with a few counts. This chain links TRBV28 with TRBJ1-2; 9 bases line up with TRBD1. The CDR3 extends over 15 amino acids. The J segment lost 5 bases and the V segment lost 7 bases, leaving 11 bases of the junction unmatched. CDR1 and CDR2 (germline): MDHEN, SYDVKM. The CDR3, as DNA: TGTGCCAGCAAACGGGCGGGACAGGGACGGTATGGCTACACCTTC. This encodes CASKRAGQGRYGYTF.

The rearrangement uses TRBV7-3 and TRBJ2-3, with 7 nucleotides matching TRBD1. V lost 4 bases, J lost 4 bases, and 5 bases stayed unmatched. The germline V gene encodes CDR1 SGHTA and CDR2 FQGTGA. The CDR3 consists of 14 residues. The CDR3 sequence: CASSSTTGSDTQYF. The CDR3 bases are TGTGCCAGCAGCTCAACGACAGGGTCAGATACGCAGTATTTT.

V is TRBV6-6 and J is TRBJ2-2, with D hard to call. The CDR3 consists of 12 residues. Germline CDR1 is MNHNY and CDR2 is SVGAGI (reference sequence). The CDR3 is CATRRNTGELFF. The CDR3 DNA reads as TGTGCTACCCGGAGGAACACCGGGGAGCTGTTTTTT.

This sequence joins TRBV6-4 and TRBJ2-1, with D unresolved. Trimming took off 2 bases at V and 2 bases at J, with 13 bases between the two ends. Germline V lookup: CDR1 MRHNA, CDR2 SNTAGT. This CDR3 comprises 16 residues. For the CDR3, the DNA is TGTGCCAGCAGTGACACGACCTCCGGAACCTACAATGAGCAGTTCTTC. Its translation: CASSDTTSGTYNEQFF.

This clone was counted a single time. The CDR3 region has the DNA TGTGCCACCAGCAGAGGAGCCGGGAACACTGAAGCTTTCTTT. Its translation is CATSRGAGNTEAFF. This chain uses TRBV15 with TRBJ1-1; D gene uncertain. V dropped 1 base and J dropped 1 base, with 7 bases sitting between them. The CDR3 contains 14 residues. The V gene's germline CDR1 is LNHNV and CDR2 YYDKDF (reference sequence).

In this sample, this clone turned up a few times. This probably arose from a read error, given a far larger clone one base away. The same CDR3 can be traced to other DNA sequences in this sample. The rearrangement uses TRBV11-3 and TRBJ1-1; D might be TRBD1 (5 bases). The CDR3 has 13 amino acids. Germline lookup yields CDR1 SGHNT and CDR2 YENEEA. The ends were cut back, 5 bases at V and 1 base at J, with 8 bases in the middle. The CDR3 region is CASSPGQNTEAFF. The CDR3 DNA reads as TGTGCCAGCAGCCCAGGACAGAACACTGAAGCTTTCTTT.

In the case of this clone: Other DNA sequences in the sample encode the same CDR3. The chain joins TRBV7-9 to TRBJ1-3; D is ambiguous. CDR3 length: 15 residues. Per the germline V gene, CDR1 is SEHNR and CDR2 is FQNEAQ (reference sequence). V lost 0 bases, J lost 0 bases, and 6 bases lay in between. CDR3: CASSLAGLSGNTIYF. The CDR3, as DNA: TGTGCCAGCAGCTTAGCCGGCCTCTCTGGAAACACCATATATTTT.

The V gene is TRBV10-2, the J gene TRBJ1-2; perhaps TRBD1 as D (5 bases). This CDR3 has 12 amino acids. Germline CDR1 and CDR2: WSHSY and SAAADI. The ends were cut back, 3 bases at V and 8 bases at J, with 10 bases in the middle. CDR3: CASSDTGLGYTF. The CDR3 nucleotides are TGCGCCAGCAGTGATACGGGGCTCGGCTACACCTTC.

The CDR3 is CASSLPPGTGAMREWYNEQFF. Written as DNA, the CDR3 is TGTGCCAGCAGTTTACCCCCCGGGACAGGGGCCATGCGGGAGTGGTACAATGAGCAGTTCTTC. V is TRBV28 and J is TRBJ2-1; 10 bases match TRBD1. The length of the CDR3 is 21 residues. V shed 2 bases and J 4 bases; nucleotides not matched to a gene: 20. Germline V gives CDR1 MDHEN, CDR2 SYDVKM.

The gene calls are TRBV25-1 and TRBJ1-4; 8 nucleotides align to TRBD1. V was clipped by 4 bases and J by 5 bases; unmatched bases: 6. The CDR3 covers 15 residues. Germline values: CDR1 MGHDK, CDR2 SYGVNS. CDR3 loop: CASSGNRGFNEKLFF. DNA of the CDR3: TGTGCCAGCAGTGGGAACAGGGGGTTCAATGAAAAACTGTTTTTT.

J is TRBJ2-1 and V is TRBV6-1; tentatively, D is TRBD1 (6 bases). This CDR3 has 15 residues. Germline CDR1 and CDR2: MNHNS and SASEGT. V lost 7 bases, J lost 0 bases, and 13 bases lay in between. The CDR3 sequence: CASIIQGSSYNEQFF. The CDR3 DNA reads as TGTGCCAGCATCATACAGGGTAGCTCCTACAATGAGCAGTTCTTC.

A single count supports this clone. The V call is TRBV7-2, the J call TRBJ2-1, with 10 bases matching TRBD2. The CDR3 consists of 18 residues. The junction had 6 bases not matched to a gene; V was cut back by 1 base and J by 0 bases. Germline CDR1 and CDR2: SGHTA and FQGNSA. CDR3 sequence reads: CASSLGRGLAASYNEQFF. The CDR3 region has the DNA TGTGCCAGCAGCTTAGGCCGAGGACTAGCGGCCTCCTACAATGAGCAGTTCTTC.

With regard to this clone: Other DNA variants within this sample encode the same CDR3. V gene TRBV6-5 combines with J gene TRBJ1-3; the match to TRBD1 covers 8 bases. Germline CDR1 and CDR2: MNHEY and SVGAGI. J was trimmed by 0 bases and V by 4 bases; bases with no gene match: 2. The CDR3 is 15 amino acids. This chain's CDR3 is CASSSDRGSGNTIYF. The CDR3 DNA sequence: TGTGCCAGCAGTTCCGACAGGGGCTCTGGAAACACCATATATTTT.

The CDR3: CASSPAGQNSYEQYF. CDR3 nucleotide sequence: TGTGCCAGCTCACCAGCTGGACAGAACTCCTACGAGCAGTACTTC. The rearrangement links TRBV18 to TRBJ2-7; D perhaps matches TRBD1 (6 bases). Germline-derived CDR1 and CDR2 are KGHSH and LQKENI. This CDR3 is built from 15 residues. The V gene lost 2 bases and the J gene lost 0 bases, with 11 bases spanning the gap.

V usage is TRBV28 and J usage is TRBJ2-5; D ambiguous. Trimming removed 7 bases from V and 4 bases from J, with 13 bases in between. The CDR3 spans 13 residues. Germline values: CDR1 MDHEN, CDR2 SYDVKM. The CDR3 is CASTQITGETQYF. The CDR3 DNA reads as TGTGCCAGCACCCAAATAACGGGAGAGACCCAGTACTTC. Together with reference TRBV28 and TRBJ2-5, the CDR3 gives the full variable domain: DVKVTQSSRYLVKRTGEKVFLECVQDMDHENMFWYRQDPGLGLRLIYFSYDVKMKEKGDIPEGYSVSREKKERFSLILESASTNQTSMYLCASTQITGETQYFGPGTRLLVL.